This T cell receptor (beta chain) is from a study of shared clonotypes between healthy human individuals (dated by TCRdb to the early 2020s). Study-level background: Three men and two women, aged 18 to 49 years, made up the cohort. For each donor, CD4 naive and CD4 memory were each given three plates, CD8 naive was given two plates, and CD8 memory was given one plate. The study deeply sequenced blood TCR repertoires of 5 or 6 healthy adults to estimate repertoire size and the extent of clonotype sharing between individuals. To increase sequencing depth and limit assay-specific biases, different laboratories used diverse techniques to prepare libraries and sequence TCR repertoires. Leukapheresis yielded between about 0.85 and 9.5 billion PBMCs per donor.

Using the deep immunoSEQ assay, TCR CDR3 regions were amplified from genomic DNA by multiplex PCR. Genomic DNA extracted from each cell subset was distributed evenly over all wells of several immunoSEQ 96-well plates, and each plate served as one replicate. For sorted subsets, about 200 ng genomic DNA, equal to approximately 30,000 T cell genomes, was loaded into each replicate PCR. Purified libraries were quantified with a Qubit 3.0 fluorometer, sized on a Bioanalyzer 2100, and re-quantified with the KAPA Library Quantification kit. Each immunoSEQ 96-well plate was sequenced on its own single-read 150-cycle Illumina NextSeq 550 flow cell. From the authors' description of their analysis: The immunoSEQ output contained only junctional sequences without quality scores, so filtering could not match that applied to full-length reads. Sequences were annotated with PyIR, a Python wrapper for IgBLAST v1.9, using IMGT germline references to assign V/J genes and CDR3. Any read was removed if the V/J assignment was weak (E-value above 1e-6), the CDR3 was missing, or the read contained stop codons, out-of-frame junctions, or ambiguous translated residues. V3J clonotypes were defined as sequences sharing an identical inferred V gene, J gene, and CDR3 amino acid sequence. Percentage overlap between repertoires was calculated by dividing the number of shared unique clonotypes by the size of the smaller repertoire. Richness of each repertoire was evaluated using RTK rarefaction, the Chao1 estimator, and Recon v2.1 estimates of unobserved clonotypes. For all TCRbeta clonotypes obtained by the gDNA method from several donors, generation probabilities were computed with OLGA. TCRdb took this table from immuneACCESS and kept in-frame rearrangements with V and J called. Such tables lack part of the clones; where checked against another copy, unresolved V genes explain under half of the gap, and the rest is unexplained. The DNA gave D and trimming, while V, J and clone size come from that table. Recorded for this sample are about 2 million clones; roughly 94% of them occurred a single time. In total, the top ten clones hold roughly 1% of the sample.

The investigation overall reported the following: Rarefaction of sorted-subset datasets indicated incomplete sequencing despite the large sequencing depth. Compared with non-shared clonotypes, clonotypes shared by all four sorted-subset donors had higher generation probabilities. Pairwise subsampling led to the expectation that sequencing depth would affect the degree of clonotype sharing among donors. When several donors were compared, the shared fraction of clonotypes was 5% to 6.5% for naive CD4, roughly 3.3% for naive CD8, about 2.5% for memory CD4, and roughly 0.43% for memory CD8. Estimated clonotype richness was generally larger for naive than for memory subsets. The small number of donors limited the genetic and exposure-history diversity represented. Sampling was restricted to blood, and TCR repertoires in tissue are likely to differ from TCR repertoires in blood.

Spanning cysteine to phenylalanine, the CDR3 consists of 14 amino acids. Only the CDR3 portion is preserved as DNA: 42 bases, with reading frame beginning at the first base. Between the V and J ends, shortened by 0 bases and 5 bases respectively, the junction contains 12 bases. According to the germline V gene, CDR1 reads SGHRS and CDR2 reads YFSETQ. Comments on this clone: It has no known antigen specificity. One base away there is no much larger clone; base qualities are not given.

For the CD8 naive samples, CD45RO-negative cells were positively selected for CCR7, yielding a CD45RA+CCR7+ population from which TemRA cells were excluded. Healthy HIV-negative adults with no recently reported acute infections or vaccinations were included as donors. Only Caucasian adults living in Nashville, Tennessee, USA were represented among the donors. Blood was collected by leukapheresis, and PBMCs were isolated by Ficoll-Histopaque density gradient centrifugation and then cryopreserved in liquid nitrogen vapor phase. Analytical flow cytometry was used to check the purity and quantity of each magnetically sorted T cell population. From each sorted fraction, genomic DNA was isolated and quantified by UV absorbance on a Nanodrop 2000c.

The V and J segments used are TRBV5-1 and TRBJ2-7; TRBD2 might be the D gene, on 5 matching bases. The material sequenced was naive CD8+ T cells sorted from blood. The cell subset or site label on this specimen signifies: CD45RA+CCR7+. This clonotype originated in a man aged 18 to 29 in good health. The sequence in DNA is TGCGCCAGCAGCTTGGGGTACGGGGTAGACGAGCAGTACTTC. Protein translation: CASSLGYGVDEQYF. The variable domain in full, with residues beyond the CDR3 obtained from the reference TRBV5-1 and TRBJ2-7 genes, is KAGVTQTPRYLIKTRGQQVTLSCSPISGHRSVSWYQQTPGQGLQFLFEYFSETQRNKGNFPGRFSGRQFSNSRSEMNVSTLELGDSALYLCASSLGYGVDEQYFGPGTRLTVT.